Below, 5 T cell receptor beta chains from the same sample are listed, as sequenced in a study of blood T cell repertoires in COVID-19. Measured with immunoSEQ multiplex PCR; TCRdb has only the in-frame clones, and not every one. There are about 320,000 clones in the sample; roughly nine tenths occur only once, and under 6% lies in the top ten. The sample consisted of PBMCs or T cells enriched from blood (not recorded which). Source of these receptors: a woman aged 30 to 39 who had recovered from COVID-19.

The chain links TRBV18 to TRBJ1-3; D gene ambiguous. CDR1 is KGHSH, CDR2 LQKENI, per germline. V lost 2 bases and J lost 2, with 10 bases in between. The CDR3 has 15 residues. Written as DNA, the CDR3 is TGTGCCAGCTCACCAAACACAACCCCTGGAAACACCATATATTTT. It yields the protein CASSPNTTPGNTIYF.

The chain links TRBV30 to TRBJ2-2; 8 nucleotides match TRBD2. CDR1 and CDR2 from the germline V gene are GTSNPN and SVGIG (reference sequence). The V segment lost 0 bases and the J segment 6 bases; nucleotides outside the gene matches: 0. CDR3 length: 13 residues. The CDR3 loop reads CAWSVLAAGELFF. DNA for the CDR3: TGTGCCTGGAGTGTACTAGCGGCCGGGGAGCTGTTTTTT.

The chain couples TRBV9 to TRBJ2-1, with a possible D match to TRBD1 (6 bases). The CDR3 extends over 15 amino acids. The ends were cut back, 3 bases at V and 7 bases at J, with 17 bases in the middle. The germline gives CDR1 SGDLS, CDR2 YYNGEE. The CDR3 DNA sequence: TGTGCCAGCAGCGCCTCCGGGACAAAGAGTAATGAGCAGTTCTTC. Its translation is CASSASGTKSNEQFF.

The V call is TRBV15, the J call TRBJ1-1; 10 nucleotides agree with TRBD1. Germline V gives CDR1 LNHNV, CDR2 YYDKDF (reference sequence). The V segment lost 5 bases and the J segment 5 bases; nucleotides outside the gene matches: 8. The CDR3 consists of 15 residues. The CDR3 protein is CATSHGTGVGTEAFF. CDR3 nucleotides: TGTGCCACCAGCCACGGGACAGGGGTAGGGACTGAAGCTTTCTTT.

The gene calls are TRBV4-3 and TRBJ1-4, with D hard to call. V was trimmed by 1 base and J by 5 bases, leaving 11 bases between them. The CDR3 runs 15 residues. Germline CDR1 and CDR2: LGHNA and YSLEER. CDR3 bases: TGCGCCAGCAGCCAAGCGGGGTATTCAAATGAAAAACTGTTTTTT. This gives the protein CASSQAGYSNEKLFF.